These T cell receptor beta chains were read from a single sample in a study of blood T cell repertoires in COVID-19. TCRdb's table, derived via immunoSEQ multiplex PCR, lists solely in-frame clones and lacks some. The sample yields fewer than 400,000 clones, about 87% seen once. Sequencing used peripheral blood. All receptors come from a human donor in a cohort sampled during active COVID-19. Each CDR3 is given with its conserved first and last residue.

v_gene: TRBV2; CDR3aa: CASSGGDGTYEQYF
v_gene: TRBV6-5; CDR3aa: CASSYSRDDTQYF
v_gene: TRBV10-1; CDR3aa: CASSGSRGSNQPQHF
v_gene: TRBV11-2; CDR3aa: CASSPPVAVLQETQYF
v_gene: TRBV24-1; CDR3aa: CATKRGLGVEETQYF
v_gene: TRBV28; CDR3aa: CASSFTGVRNQPQHF
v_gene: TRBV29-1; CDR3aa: CSVELFTGTGEAFF
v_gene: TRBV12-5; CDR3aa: CASGLVGRTPRREQYF
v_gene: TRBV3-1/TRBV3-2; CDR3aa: CASSQGGAGELFF
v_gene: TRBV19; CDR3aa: CASSGTEFAAWGGKLFF
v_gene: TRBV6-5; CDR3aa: CASIPSWTVTGELFF